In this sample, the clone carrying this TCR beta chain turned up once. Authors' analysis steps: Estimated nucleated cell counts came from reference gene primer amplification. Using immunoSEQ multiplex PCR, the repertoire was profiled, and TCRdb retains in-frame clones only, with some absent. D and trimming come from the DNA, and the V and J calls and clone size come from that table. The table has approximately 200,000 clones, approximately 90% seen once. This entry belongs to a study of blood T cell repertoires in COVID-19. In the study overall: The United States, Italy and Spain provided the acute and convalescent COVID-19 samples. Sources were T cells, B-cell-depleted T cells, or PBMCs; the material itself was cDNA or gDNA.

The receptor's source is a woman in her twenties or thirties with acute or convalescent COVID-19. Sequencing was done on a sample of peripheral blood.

In DNA, the CDR3 is TGTGCCAGCAGCCCGATGACTCTCGGGACTGAAGCTTTCTTT. It codes for CASSPMTLGTEAFF. V gene TRBV11-1 combines with J gene TRBJ1-1; D gene unclear. The CDR3 spans 14 residues. V gave up 5 bases and J gave up 5 bases, with 15 bases separating them. Germline loops: CDR1 SGHAT, CDR2 FQDESV (reference sequence).